This is a list of T cell receptor beta chains from one sample in a study of blood T cell repertoires in COVID-19. The data were produced by immunoSEQ multiplex PCR, yet TCRdb's version contains in-frame clones alone and is incomplete. Among under 250,000 clones listed, less than 85% were seen once. Sample: peripheral blood. The receptors stem from a woman in her 70s with acute or convalescent COVID-19. Each CDR3 is given with its conserved first and last residue. A D gene is named only where the DNA matches it firmly. Only part of the rows carry a size: once, few, many, or a class if the clone is expanded.

v_call	j_call	d_call	clone_size	cdr3_aa	cdr3_nt
TRBV3-1/TRBV3-2	TRBJ2-2	.	.	CASSRAGSTGELFF	TGTGCCAGCAGTCGGGCAGGGTCCACCGGGGAGCTGTTTTTT
TRBV7-3	TRBJ2-7	.	.	CASSLTQSHEQYF	TGTGCCAGCAGCTTAACTCAATCCCACGAGCAGTACTTC
TRBV7-6	TRBJ2-3	TRBD2	.	CASSLSGGATGLYTDTQYF	TGTGCCAGCAGCTTGAGCGGGGGGGCCACGGGCCTTTACACAGATACGCAGTATTTT
TRBV5-1	TRBJ1-2	.	.	CASSLGPGEGYTF	TGCGCCAGCAGCCTGGGACCCGGGGAGGGCTACACCTTC
TRBV7-8	TRBJ1-1	.	once	CASSLAGSQGGEAFF	TGTGCCAGCAGCTTAGCAGGATCACAGGGTGGTGAAGCTTTCTTT
TRBV6-2/TRBV6-3	TRBJ2-7	TRBD1	once	CASSRGQGGYEQYF	TGTGCCAGCAGCCGCGGACAGGGGGGTTACGAGCAGTACTTC
TRBV12-3/TRBV12-4	TRBJ1-4	.	.	CASKQGRNEKLFF	TGTGCCAGCAAACAGGGTAGGAATGAAAAACTGTTTTTT
TRBV10-1	TRBJ2-2	TRBD1	few	CASSSGQSTGELFF	TGCGCCAGCAGCTCGGGACAGAGTACCGGGGAGCTGTTTTTT
TRBV5-1	TRBJ2-1	.	.	CASSPEPQGPSSNEQFF	TGCGCCAGCAGCCCTGAGCCCCAGGGCCCTTCGAGCAATGAGCAGTTCTTC
TRBV19	TRBJ2-4	.	few	CASTLSAAKNIQYF	TGTGCCAGTACCCTAAGTGCGGCCAAAAACATTCAGTACTTC
TRBV4-1	TRBJ1-5	TRBD1	.	CASSLGQEVNQPQHF	TGCGCCAGCAGCCTCGGACAGGAGGTGAATCAGCCCCAGCATTTT
TRBV30	TRBJ2-1	TRBD2	.	CAWSRRGGVGEQFF	TGTGCCTGGAGTAGACGGGGAGGGGTCGGCGAGCAGTTCTTC
TRBV28	TRBJ2-7	.	.	CASSFAPPMAYEQYF	TGTGCCAGCAGTTTTGCCCCCCCGATGGCTTACGAGCAGTACTTC
TRBV19	TRBJ1-4	TRBD1	.	CASSGQGGEKLFF	TGTGCCAGTAGTGGACAGGGCGGTGAAAAACTGTTTTTT
TRBV19	TRBJ2-3	.	.	CASSITVVTQYF	TGTGCCAGTAGTATTACGGTGGTTACGCAGTATTTT
TRBV6-5	TRBJ2-3	.	.	CASTQADTQYF	TGTGCCAGCACCCAGGCGGATACGCAGTATTTT
TRBV5-8	TRBJ1-4	.	.	CASSFGREKLFF	TGTGCCAGCAGCTTTGGGAGGGAAAAACTGTTTTTT
TRBV6-5	TRBJ2-3	TRBD2	once	CASSWTSRDTQYF	TGTGCCAGCAGCTGGACTAGCAGAGATACGCAGTATTTT
TRBV29-1	TRBJ1-1	TRBD1	few	CSADRGQLDTEAFF	TGCAGCGCGGACAGGGGGCAGTTGGACACTGAAGCTTTCTTT
TRBV9	TRBJ2-3	TRBD2	.	CASSLLSGAGGLDTQYF	TGTGCCAGCAGCCTACTTTCTGGAGCGGGGGGTCTAGATACGCAGTATTTT
TRBV19	TRBJ2-2	TRBD1	once	CASSIDNGWTGVTGELFF	TGTGCCAGTAGTATAGATAACGGGTGGACAGGAGTCACCGGGGAGCTGTTTTTT
TRBV6-4	TRBJ2-5	TRBD2	.	CARPYSGTSENKETQYF	TGTGCCAGACCTTATTCCGGGACTAGTGAAAATAAAGAGACCCAGTACTTC
TRBV10-1	TRBJ1-5	TRBD1	.	CASSTGVNQPQHF	TGCGCCAGCAGTACAGGGGTGAATCAGCCCCAGCATTTT
TRBV18	TRBJ1-3	.	few	CASSTRGNTIYF	TGTGCCAGCTCGACAAGGGGAAACACCATATATTTT
TRBV19	TRBJ2-5	.	.	CASSQGGQETQYF	TGTGCCAGTAGTCAAGGGGGCCAAGAGACCCAGTACTTC
TRBV24-1	TRBJ1-5	TRBD1	.	CATSDSDRGRNQPQHF	TGTGCCACCAGTGATTCTGACAGGGGCCGCAATCAGCCCCAGCATTTT
TRBV10-2	TRBJ2-7	.	.	CASSEHGRVDEQYF	TGCGCCAGCAGTGAGCACGGCAGGGTCGACGAGCAGTACTTC
TRBV11-2	TRBJ2-6	.	.	CASSLDGGGGSGANVLTF	TGTGCCAGCAGCTTAGATGGGGGAGGGGGCTCTGGGGCCAACGTCCTGACTTTC
TRBV4-1	TRBJ1-1	TRBD1	.	CASSPRQGALNTEAFF	TGCGCCAGCAGCCCCCGACAGGGGGCTTTGAACACTGAAGCTTTCTTT
TRBV19	TRBJ1-5	.	.	CASSILEGDNQPQHF	TGTGCCAGTAGTATATTAGAGGGGGACAATCAGCCCCAGCATTTT
TRBV29-1	TRBJ2-5	TRBD1	.	CSVDRGKTQYF	TGCAGCGTCGACAGGGGGAAGACCCAGTACTTC
TRBV7-2	TRBJ2-7	.	.	CASSLGRQTYEQYF	TGTGCCAGCAGCTTAGGGCGACAGACCTACGAGCAGTACTTC
TRBV18	TRBJ2-3	TRBD1	.	CASSQGQGNGDTQYF	TGTGCCAGCTCACAGGGACAGGGAAATGGAGATACGCAGTATTTT
TRBV11-2	TRBJ2-5	TRBD2	once	CASSLGLAGGEETQYF	TGTGCCAGCAGCTTAGGACTAGCGGGGGGCGAGGAGACCCAGTACTTC
TRBV6-2/TRBV6-3	TRBJ1-4	.	.	CASSYFRGPANEKLFF	TGTGCCAGCAGTTACTTCCGAGGGCCAGCTAATGAAAAACTGTTTTTT
TRBV24-1	TRBJ1-5	TRBD1	.	CATSDRGPNQPQHF	TGTGCCACCAGCGACAGGGGTCCTAATCAGCCCCAGCATTTT
TRBV4-1	TRBJ2-3	TRBD2	.	CASSQGGGPDTQYF	TGCGCCAGCAGCCAAGGGGGGGGACCAGATACGCAGTATTTT
TRBV24-1	TRBJ2-3	TRBD2	.	CATSDHSLAGRTDTQYF	TGTGCCACCAGTGACCACTCTCTAGCGGGGAGAACAGATACGCAGTATTTT